This T cell receptor (beta chain) stems from a study of blood T cells in healthy people across ages. V was pared by 5 bases and J by 3 bases, with 15 bases of the junction left unmatched. The CDR3 has 17 residues. The germline gives CDR1 DFQATT, CDR2 SNEGSKA (reference sequence). A second PCR of roughly 7 to 11 cycles used a sample-barcoded 5' primer and a J-beta primer mix. TCRdb re-analysed the 5' RACE reads in MiXCR, keeping a single row per CDR3 protein. The sample lists about 1.5 million distinct CDR3 sequences; approximately 42% were seen once. Caucasian, healthy and from Russia, the donors were aged between about 6 and 100. Each individual donor underwent a draw of about 9.9 milliliters of peripheral blood. Comment on this clonotype: Its specificity is not known.

Whole-study results and caveats: With naive T cell percentage, TCR beta diversity showed a strong correlation.

The sequence came from a woman aged 18-29 years in good health. J is TRBJ2-7 and V is TRBV20-1, with 11 bases identical to TRBD2. Material for sequencing was blood. The CDR3 DNA reads TGCAGTGCTGCATCCCTCCTAGCGGGAGGAACGGGCTACGAGCAGTACTTC. This codes for CSAASLLAGGTGYEQYF.